This T cell receptor beta chain originates from a study of beta chain features in type 1 diabetes. This clone occurred a few times. Per the germline V gene, CDR1 is SGHNT and CDR2 is YYREEE (reference sequence). The CDR3 contains 15 residues. V lost 2 bases, J lost 2 bases, and 6 bases stayed unmatched. Expressed TCRB transcripts were sequenced because the isolated RNA had all been reverse transcribed beforehand. Data came from immunoSEQ multiplex PCR; TCRdb stores just in-frame clones and leaves some out. The sample records 360,000 or so clones, roughly a fifth being singletons. This TCR was recovered from a young woman in good health. V and J are TRBV5-4 and TRBJ2-5, with 7 positions matching TRBD2. Sequenced input: naive CD4+ T cells from blood. The CDR3 DNA follows: TGTGCCAGCAGCTTCGCCGGGACTAATCAAGAGACCCAGTACTTC. This gives the protein CASSFAGTNQETQYF.